These T cell receptor beta chains were read from a single sample in a study of cytotoxic CD8 clonotypes in ibrutinib-treated CLL. The protocol was immunoSEQ multiplex PCR, while the TCRdb copy is restricted to in-frame clones and leaves out a portion. The sample lists 70,000 to 80,000 clones, around four fifths occurring once. Sequences were derived from PBMCs, sampled after 24 months of ibrutinib treatment. The source is a human donor with chronic lymphocytic leukemia. CDR3s include the opening cysteine and the closing phenylalanine or tryptophan. The D gene is left open where the match is weak. Rows may omit the clone size; those that give it use once, few, many or a size class.

d_call	v_call	clone_size	j_call	cdr3_aa	cdr3_nt
NA	TRBV11-1	NA	TRBJ2-1	CASSLEFGVYGSRNEQFF	TGTGCCAGCAGCTTAGAGTTTGGGGTTTACGGGAGTAGGAATGAGCAGTTCTTC
TRBD1	TRBV6-5	NA	TRBJ2-7	CASSPGQGAEQYF	TGTGCCAGCAGTCCGGGACAGGGCGCCGAGCAGTACTTC
NA	TRBV14	NA	TRBJ2-3	CASSQDRAADTQYF	TGTGCCAGCAGCCAAGACAGGGCCGCAGATACGCAGTATTTT
NA	TRBV5-8	NA	TRBJ2-1	CASSLFFF	TGTGCCAGCAGCTTGTTCTTCTTC
TRBD2	TRBV7-3	once	TRBJ2-3	CASSSNGGADTQYF	TGTGCCAGCAGCTCCAACGGGGGGGCAGATACGCAGTATTTT
NA	TRBV6-5	NA	TRBJ1-1	CASSSTIVTEAFF	TGTGCCAGCAGTTCAACTATTGTCACTGAAGCTTTCTTT
NA	TRBV5-8	NA	TRBJ2-4	CASSLWQGKNIQYF	TGTGCCAGCAGCTTGTGGCAGGGTAAAAACATTCAGTACTTC
TRBD2	TRBV9	NA	TRBJ2-2	CASSVAGVIAGTNTGELFF	TGTGCCAGCAGCGTAGCCGGGGTTATAGCGGGCACGAACACCGGGGAGCTGTTTTTT
NA	TRBV30	NA	TRBJ2-7	CAWGNNYEQYF	TGTGCCTGGGGAAACAATTACGAGCAGTACTTC
NA	TRBV28	NA	TRBJ2-3	CASTRGDSSTDTQYF	TGTGCCAGCACCCGCGGAGACTCTAGCACAGATACGCAGTATTTT
TRBD2	TRBV15	NA	TRBJ2-2	CATSSPTSGNTGELFF	TGTGCCACCAGCAGTCCGACTAGCGGCAACACCGGGGAGCTGTTTTTT
NA	TRBV28	NA	TRBJ1-2	CASSLGGRNYGYTF	TGTGCCAGCAGTTTAGGGGGCCGCAACTATGGCTACACCTTC
NA	TRBV5-4	NA	TRBJ2-1	CASSLDSSSYNEQFF	TGTGCCAGCAGCCTGGACAGCAGCTCCTACAATGAGCAGTTCTTC
NA	TRBV2	NA	TRBJ2-7	CASRGRTWNEQYF	TGTGCCAGCAGGGGACGGACCTGGAACGAGCAGTACTTC
NA	TRBV28	few	TRBJ1-5	CASRGINQPQHF	TGTGCCAGCAGGGGTATCAATCAGCCCCAGCATTTT
NA	TRBV19	NA	TRBJ1-1	CASKLLEPNTEAFF	TGTGCCAGTAAACTGTTGGAACCGAACACTGAAGCTTTCTTT
NA	TRBV5-1	many	TRBJ2-7	CASSLEVGTNEQYF	TGCGCCAGCAGCTTGGAAGTCGGAACGAACGAGCAGTACTTC
NA	TRBV5-5	NA	TRBJ1-2	CASSLGVSYGYTF	TGTGCCAGCAGCTTGGGAGTTAGTTATGGCTACACCTTC
NA	TRBV18	NA	TRBJ2-1	CASSRFQGSSYNEQFF	TGTGCCAGCTCACGTTTCCAGGGAAGCTCCTACAATGAGCAGTTCTTC
NA	TRBV5-1	NA	TRBJ2-1	CASSFRANEQFF	TGCGCCAGCAGCTTTAGGGCGAATGAGCAGTTCTTC